The 6 T cell receptor beta chains in this list originate from one sample, sequenced in a study of T cell clones after liver transplantation. Method: immunoSEQ multiplex PCR; TCRdb's copy keeps in-frame clones and lacks some. This sample yields some 80,000 clones, of which approximately 80% are seen a single time; 2.1% belongs to the top ten. This specimen consisted of CD4+ T cells from blood, obtained around 50 months after liver transplant. The receptors come from a human patient who received a liver transplant. The T cells may partly be graft donor cells.

The chain links TRBV2 to TRBJ2-1, with 13 bases fitting TRBD2. Germline V gives CDR1 SNHLY, CDR2 FYNNEI. J gave up 0 bases and V 8 bases, and 7 bases lay outside the gene matches. The CDR3 sequence is 17 residues long. The CDR3 protein is CASLQTSGRSSYNEQFF. CDR3 nucleotides: TGTGCCAGCCTTCAGACTAGCGGGAGGAGCTCCTACAATGAGCAGTTCTTC.

This rearrangement joins TRBV7-2 to TRBJ1-2; D gene ambiguous. V was cut by 3 bases and J by 1 base, with 6 bases left in between. Germline values: CDR1 SGHTA, CDR2 FQGNSA. This CDR3 has 13 residues. In DNA form, the CDR3 reads TGTGCCAGCAGCTTGGCGGGTAACTATGGCTACACCTTC. Protein product: CASSLAGNYGYTF.

The CDR3 reads CASSTPLSPDTQYF. DNA for the CDR3: TGTGCCAGCAGCACTCCACTAAGCCCAGATACGCAGTATTTT. The chain couples TRBV27 to TRBJ2-3; D uncertain. Per the germline V gene, CDR1 is MNHEY and CDR2 is SMNVEV (reference sequence). The CDR3 is made up of 14 amino acids. V lost 6 bases and J lost 4, with 14 bases in between.

The V gene is TRBV5-1, the J gene TRBJ2-3; TRBD2 matches 7 bases. V shed 1 base, J shed 0 bases, and the junction held 8 bases outside the gene matches. CDR3 length: 17 amino acids. Germline CDR1 SGHRS, CDR2 YFSETQ. The CDR3: CASSLIGGGASTDTQYF. DNA of the CDR3: TGCGCCAGCAGCTTGATCGGCGGGGGAGCTAGCACAGATACGCAGTATTTT.

The chain links TRBV7-2 to TRBJ1-1; the D is unclear. CDR1 SGHTA and CDR2 FQGNSA come from the germline V gene. There are 13 residues in the CDR3. With 2 bases removed from V and 0 bases from J, the gap between germline ends came to 4 bases. This CDR3 is CASSLRMNTEAFF. The DNA of the CDR3 is TGTGCCAGCAGCTTACGGATGAACACTGAAGCTTTCTTT. The variable domain in full, with the rest retrieved from reference TRBV7-2 and TRBJ1-1, is GAGVSQSPSNKVTEKGKDVELRCDPISGHTALYWYRQSLGQGLEFLIYFQGNSAPDKSGLPSDRFSAERTGGSVSTLTIQRTQQEDSAVYLCASSLRMNTEAFFGQGTRLTVV.

This chain joins TRBV19 and TRBJ1-3; 8 bases match TRBD1. CDR1 is LNHDA, CDR2 SQIVND, per germline (reference sequence). After removal of 1 base from V and 4 bases from J, the junction contained 9 bases not matched to a gene. There are 17 residues in the CDR3. CDR3 loop: CASSIAQAGGAGNTIYF. The CDR3 DNA sequence: TGTGCCAGTAGTATAGCCCAGGCAGGGGGCGCGGGAAACACCATATATTTT.